The 9 T cell receptor beta chains listed next were all sequenced from one sample in a study of blood T cell repertoires in COVID-19 (dated by TCRdb to the early 2020s). The library was generated by the immunoSEQ multiplex PCR assay. In its TCRdb copy, this immuneACCESS table keeps in-frame sequences only and misses some clones. Where compared with another copy, unresolved V genes explain less than half of these, and the others have no known cause. The sample profile shows some 190,000 clones; 60% to 80% of them were found once. The ten biggest clones cover approximately 15% of the sample. Sequenced sample: PBMCs or T cells enriched from blood (not recorded which). The receptors here all came from a man between 60 and 75 years old who had been exposed to COVID-19.

The chain carries TRBV5-4 and TRBJ2-3, with 10 positions matching TRBD2. V lost 2 bases, J lost 7 bases, and 10 bases stayed unmatched. Germline V CDR1 and CDR2: SGHNT, YYREEE (reference sequence). The CDR3 runs 16 residues. CDR3 in DNA: TGTGCCAGCAGCTTAGCTAGCGGGAGAGGTATGCATACGCAGTATTTT. Encoded protein: CASSLASGRGMHTQYF.

The J gene is TRBJ1-1, the V gene TRBV25-1; D remains unclear. Trimming removed 2 bases from V and 11 bases from J, with 12 bases in between. CDR1 and CDR2 (germline): MGHDK, SYGVNS. CDR3 size: 12 residues. The CDR3 region has the DNA TGTGCCAGCAGTGAACGAGGAAGGGAGGCTTTCTTT. Amino acid sequence: CASSERGREAFF.

The chain links TRBV27 to TRBJ2-5; the match to TRBD1 covers 8 bases. Germline loops: CDR1 MNHEY, CDR2 SMNVEV (reference sequence). V trimming: 5 bases; J trimming: 1 base; junction bases outside the gene matches: 3. This CDR3 has 14 amino acids. The CDR3 DNA reads as TGTGCCAGCAGTCCAGGGACAGGCCAAGAGACCCAGTACTTC. It is translated as CASSPGTGQETQYF.

This chain uses TRBV3-1 (or the pseudogene TRBV3-2) with TRBJ1-4; 7 bases agree with TRBD1. V lost 4 bases, J lost 2 bases, and 10 bases stayed unmatched. Germline CDR1 and CDR2: LGHDT and YNNKEL (reference sequence). CDR3 length: 17 residues. The CDR3 here is CASSPQGRGGTNEKLFF. The CDR3 nucleotides are TGTGCCAGCAGCCCACAGGGGCGAGGTGGTACTAATGAAAAACTGTTTTTT.

V and J are TRBV3-1 (or the pseudogene TRBV3-2) and TRBJ1-1; TRBD1 agrees at 7 bases. This CDR3 has 17 amino acids. V trimming: 1 base; J trimming: 7 bases; junction bases outside the gene matches: 15. CDR1 and CDR2 from the germline V gene are LGHDT and YNNKEL (reference sequence). The CDR3 loop is CASSQGLIGQVWGEAFF. The CDR3 nucleotides are TGTGCCAGCAGCCAAGGCCTAATCGGACAGGTTTGGGGTGAAGCTTTCTTT.

The count of this clone is one. This chain links TRBV7-9 with TRBJ2-7; the D gene is possibly TRBD2 (6 bases). Germline V gives CDR1 SEHNR, CDR2 FQNEAQ (reference sequence). Trimming stripped 7 bases from V and 6 bases from J, with 16 bases between. There are 13 residues in the CDR3. CDR3 loop: CASTAWGVGEQYF. Here the CDR3 DNA reads TGTGCCAGCACCGCTTGGGGGGTTGGCGAGCAGTACTTC.

The sample holds a few counts of this clone. The chain is built from TRBV4-1 and TRBJ1-1; D not certain. Trimming left V 0 bases short and J 0 bases short, with 11 bases between. The CDR3 totals 16 residues. From germline, CDR1 is MGHRA and CDR2 YSYEKL. CDR3: CASSQDDKTLNTEAFF. CDR3 nucleotide sequence: TGCGCCAGCAGCCAAGATGACAAGACCTTGAACACTGAAGCTTTCTTT.

The chain is built from TRBV29-1 and TRBJ2-7; 13 bases line up with TRBD2. Germline lookup yields CDR1 SQVTM and CDR2 ANQGSEA. V was clipped by 6 bases and J by 5 bases; unmatched bases: 4. This CDR3 contains 13 residues. The CDR3 loop reads CSVGTSGAHEQYF. In nucleotides, the CDR3 is TGCAGCGTAGGGACTAGCGGGGCGCACGAGCAGTACTTC.

This clone was seen once. This sequence joins TRBV19 and TRBJ2-1, with 9 positions matching TRBD1. Germline CDR1 and CDR2: LNHDA and SQIVND (reference sequence). Unmatched junction bases numbered 5, after V lost 3 bases and J lost 8 bases. This CDR3 contains 14 residues. As DNA, the CDR3 is TGTGCCAGTAGTATTGACAGGGGGGGGCATGAGCAGTTCTTC. It is translated as CASSIDRGGHEQFF.